This is a list of T cell receptor beta chains from one sample in a study of beta chain features in type 1 diabetes. Profiled with immunoSEQ multiplex PCR; TCRdb holds only in-frame clones, not every one. Among under 450,000 clones listed, more than 11% were seen once. What was sequenced was naive CD4+ T cells from blood. The receptors come from a man in his thirties or forties in good health. The CDR3 runs from the conserved cysteine through the conserved F or W. D genes are given only for firm matches. Clone size is given for some rows only: seen once, a few or many times, or a class if the clone is expanded.

D gene	J gene	V gene	clone size	CDR3 protein	CDR3 DNA
NA	TRBJ2-3	TRBV2	NA	CASSEPTDTQYF	TGTGCCAGCAGTGAACCAACAGATACGCAGTATTTT
TRBD2	TRBJ2-5	TRBV7-2	few	CASSRTSGGMRETQYF	TGTGCCAGCAGCAGGACTAGCGGGGGGATGAGGGAGACCCAGTACTTC
NA	TRBJ1-2	TRBV9	NA	CASSVFADSSYGYTF	TGTGCCAGCAGCGTATTTGCGGACAGTTCCTATGGCTACACCTTC
NA	TRBJ1-6	TRBV9	NA	CASSPSDRRVVPLHF	TGTGCCAGCAGCCCCTCTGACAGGAGGGTGGTCCCCCTCCACTTT
TRBD2	TRBJ2-1	TRBV7-8	NA	CASSSTSGRYNEQFF	TGTGCCAGCAGCTCGACTAGCGGGAGGTACAATGAGCAGTTCTTC
NA	TRBJ1-5	TRBV30	NA	CAWSEGGKQPQHF	TGTGCCTGGAGTGAGGGGGGGAAACAGCCCCAGCATTTT
NA	TRBJ2-3	TRBV12-5	few	CASTTGADTQYF	TGTGCTAGCACGACCGGGGCTGATACGCAGTATTTT
NA	TRBJ2-7	TRBV7-2	few	CASSTEIEQYF	TGTGCCAGCAGCACCGAAATCGAGCAGTACTTC
NA	TRBJ1-2	TRBV20-1	few	CSASGENGYTF	TGCAGTGCGAGCGGTGAGAATGGCTACACCTTC
NA	TRBJ1-2	TRBV9	NA	CASSVGEANYGYTF	TGTGCCAGCAGCGTAGGGGAAGCTAACTATGGCTACACCTTC
TRBD1	TRBJ2-6	TRBV4-3	NA	CASSLGQGGVTGANVLTF	TGCGCCAGCAGCCTAGGACAGGGGGGAGTTACTGGGGCCAACGTCCTGACTTTC
NA	TRBJ1-1	TRBV7-9	few	CASSLEANTEAFF	TGTGCCAGCAGCTTAGAAGCGAACACTGAAGCTTTCTTT
NA	TRBJ2-7	TRBV18	NA	CASSTGIGREQYF	TGTGCCAGCTCAACAGGGATAGGCCGCGAGCAGTACTTC
NA	TRBJ2-5	TRBV7-9	few	CASSLEGFQETQYF	TGTGCCAGCAGCTTAGAGGGTTTCCAAGAGACCCAGTACTTC
NA	TRBJ1-2	TRBV30	NA	CAWSVRGLDGYTF	TGTGCCTGGAGTGTAAGGGGTTTAGATGGCTACACCTTC
TRBD1	TRBJ1-5	TRBV2	NA	CASTTGAANQPQHF	TGTGCCAGCACCACAGGGGCCGCCAATCAGCCCCAGCATTTT
TRBD2	TRBJ2-2	TRBV18	NA	CASSVLAENTGELFF	TGTGCCAGCTCAGTACTAGCGGAGAACACCGGGGAGCTGTTTTTT
NA	TRBJ1-2	TRBV25-1	NA	CASSAAGDYGYTF	TGTGCCAGCAGTGCCGCGGGAGACTATGGCTACACCTTC
NA	TRBJ2-3	TRBV30	NA	CAWSVSWISMSVTTDTQYF	TGTGCCTGGAGTGTCTCCTGGATTTCTATGAGCGTAACCACAGATACGCAGTATTTT
NA	TRBJ2-5	TRBV10-3	few	CAISDVPTETQYF	TGTGCCATCAGTGATGTGCCAACGGAGACCCAGTACTTC
TRBD2	TRBJ2-3	TRBV5-4	few	CASRPRGEGDTQYF	TGTGCCAGCAGGCCGCGGGGGGAAGGGGATACGCAGTATTTT
NA	TRBJ2-7	TRBV5-4	NA	CASSGSYEQYF	TGTGCCAGCAGCGGCTCCTACGAGCAGTACTTC
NA	TRBJ2-7	TRBV29-1	few	CSVEKNLGREQYF	TGCAGCGTTGAAAAGAATCTCGGGCGCGAGCAGTACTTC
NA	TRBJ1-6	TRBV9	NA	CASSVGGVYPLHF	TGTGCCAGCAGCGTAGGGGGGGTTTACCCCCTCCACTTT
TRBD2	TRBJ2-2	TRBV18	few	CASSPTAGGLRTGELFF	TGTGCCAGCTCACCAACGGCGGGAGGGTTGCGCACCGGGGAGCTGTTTTTT
NA	TRBJ1-2	TRBV2	NA	CASSRLYGYTF	TGTGCCAGCAGTAGGCTCTATGGCTACACCTTC
NA	TRBJ2-7	TRBV28	NA	CASSLELTGPYEQYF	TGTGCCAGCAGTTTAGAACTGACAGGACCCTACGAGCAGTACTTC
TRBD1	TRBJ1-2	TRBV30	NA	CAWDDLETGFIYTF	TGTGCCTGGGATGATCTAGAGACAGGGTTTATATACACCTTC
NA	TRBJ2-3	TRBV19	NA	CASSNPWQSTDTQYF	TGTGCCAGTAGTAACCCCTGGCAGAGCACAGATACGCAGTATTTT
NA	TRBJ2-3	TRBV29-1	NA	CSGGTAADTQYF	TGCAGCGGTGGGACTGCGGCAGATACGCAGTATTTT
TRBD1	TRBJ2-5	TRBV30	NA	CAWSLTGGFQETQYF	TGTGCCTGGAGTCTGACAGGGGGCTTTCAAGAGACCCAGTACTTC
TRBD1	TRBJ1-3	TRBV30	NA	CAWFRDRGNTIYF	TGTGCCTGGTTTCGGGACAGGGGAAACACCATATATTTT
NA	TRBJ2-1	TRBV7-2	few	CASSPTGVALMGFF	TGTGCCAGCAGCCCCACGGGGGTAGCCCTCATGGGGTTCTTC
TRBD1	TRBJ2-1	TRBV7-2	NA	CASSLDRGSYNEQFF	TGTGCCAGCAGCTTAGACAGGGGCTCCTACAATGAGCAGTTCTTC
NA	TRBJ1-2	TRBV30	few	CAWSPLGVYGYTF	TGTGCCTGGAGTCCCCTCGGGGTTTATGGCTACACCTTC
TRBD2	TRBJ2-3	TRBV4-1	few	CASSQGTSGGAPVTQYF	TGCGCCAGCAGCCAAGGGACCAGCGGGGGGGCCCCCGTTACGCAGTATTTT
NA	TRBJ2-2	TRBV5-4	few	CASTPQAGTNTGELFF	TGTGCCAGCACCCCCCAGGCGGGAACGAACACCGGGGAGCTGTTTTTT
NA	TRBJ1-2	TRBV29-1	NA	CSVEGGSNGYTF	TGCAGCGTTGAAGGAGGATCCAATGGCTACACCTTC
NA	TRBJ2-5	TRBV21-1	NA	CASSKKGTGLRGETQYF	TGTGCCAGCAGCAAAAAGGGGACAGGGCTGCGTGGGGAGACCCAGTACTTC